Listed here are 11 T cell receptor beta chains from one sample, sequenced in a study of Ad26.COV2.S vaccination and SARS-CoV-2 variants. Regarding treatment: some 19 received Ad26.COV2.S at low or high dose, single or two shots; about 5 received placebo; per-sample allocation not given. The samples were gathered on day 63 after the first injection of vaccine or placebo. The data were produced by immunoSEQ multiplex PCR, yet TCRdb's version contains in-frame clones alone and is incomplete. The table shows around 300,000 clones, with around 88% occurring only once. The sample here was peripheral blood, taken in a trial of Ad26.COV2.S vaccine versus placebo. The source is a person between 18 and 59 years old who received the Ad26.COV2.S COVID-19 vaccine or a placebo.

The chain employs TRBV24-1 and TRBJ2-3, with a weak D call TRBD1 (5 bases). Between the trimmed V and J ends, which lost 5 bases and 1 base, there was a span of 18 bases. Germline loops: CDR1 KGHDR, CDR2 SFDVKD. The CDR3 is made up of 17 amino acids. In nucleotides, the CDR3 is TGTGCCACCAGTGGTAACGACCAATCCAGGGGCACAGATACGCAGTATTTT. It translates to CATSGNDQSRGTDTQYF.

The chain is built from TRBV5-1 and TRBJ1-1; TRBD1 agrees at 7 bases. The CDR3 contains 16 residues. Germline assignment: CDR1 SGHRS and CDR2 YFSETQ. Losses at the gene ends were 5 bases for V and 5 bases for J; bases not matched to a gene: 15. In DNA, the CDR3 is TGCGCCAGCAGGGACCAGAGAGGGGGCGAGGGGACTGAAGCTTTCTTT. Amino acid sequence: CASRDQRGGEGTEAFF.

The chain carries TRBV5-1 and TRBJ2-3; 8 bases agree with TRBD2. Losses at the gene ends were 4 bases for V and 0 bases for J; bases not matched to a gene: 7. CDR3 length: 16 residues. Germline loops: CDR1 SGHRS, CDR2 YFSETQ. The CDR3 reads CASSQGTRSSTDTQYF. As DNA, the CDR3 is TGCGCCAGCAGCCAAGGGACTAGGTCAAGCACAGATACGCAGTATTTT.

The CDR3 sequence: CASSQIGQGGTEAFF. The CDR3 region has the DNA TGCGCCAGCAGCCAGATCGGACAGGGGGGCACTGAAGCTTTCTTT. This sequence joins TRBV4-1 and TRBJ1-1, with 10 bases that match TRBD1. Germline CDR1 is MGHRA and CDR2 is YSYEKL. The ends lost 3 bases at V and 4 bases at J; junction bases unmatched: 5. The CDR3 is 15 residues long.

V usage is TRBV28 and J usage is TRBJ2-5; 9 positions agree with TRBD2. The CDR3 spans 16 residues. Germline assignment: CDR1 MDHEN and CDR2 SYDVKM. V was pared by 0 bases and J by 3 bases, with 5 bases of the junction left unmatched. The CDR3 coding sequence is TGTGCCAGCAGTTTATGGGGTAGCGGGAGAGAAGAGACCCAGTACTTC. This codes for CASSLWGSGREETQYF.

V usage is TRBV9 and J usage is TRBJ1-6, with D maybe TRBD1 (5 bases). The V and J ends lost 2 bases and 9 bases respectively, with 12 bases between them. Germline values: CDR1 SGDLS, CDR2 YYNGEE. CDR3 length: 14 residues. The CDR3 DNA sequence: TGTGCCAGCAGCGTGGGGCAGAGGGGTTCACCCCTCCACTTT. Its translation: CASSVGQRGSPLHF.

The chain recombines TRBV19 with TRBJ1-5, with D unclear. Germline CDR1 reads LNHDA; CDR2 reads SQIVND (reference sequence). V was cut by 6 bases and J by 6 bases, with 15 bases left in between. This CDR3 is built from 14 residues. The CDR3 nucleotides read TGTGCCAGTAGCCCCCTCTCGGGTCCTCAGCCCCAGCATTTT. It yields the protein CASSPLSGPQPQHF.

The chain combines TRBV7-2 with TRBJ1-3, with D perhaps TRBD1 (5 bases). Germline V gives CDR1 SGHTA, CDR2 FQGNSA. Trimming took 2 bases from V and 4 from J, leaving 21 bases between them. CDR3 length: 18 amino acids. The CDR3 nucleotides are TGTGCCAGCAGCTTATGGGGACCCCCGAAGGACTCGGGAAACACCATATATTTT. It specifies CASSLWGPPKDSGNTIYF.

This chain uses TRBV19 with TRBJ1-1, with D maybe TRBD1 (6 bases). This CDR3 is 16 amino acids long. CDR1 LNHDA and CDR2 SQIVND come from the germline V gene (reference sequence). Trimming shortened V by 3 bases and J by 0 bases, and 14 bases separated the two germline ends. CDR3 region: CASSIQGTLMNTEAFF. In nucleotides, the CDR3 is TGTGCCAGTAGTATCCAGGGGACTTTAATGAACACTGAAGCTTTCTTT.

In DNA form, the CDR3 reads TGCGCCAGCAGCCAAGGGTCCGGGAAGGACACAGATACGCAGTATTTT. This encodes CASSQGSGKDTDTQYF. This chain links TRBV5-1 with TRBJ2-3, with D maybe TRBD2 (5 bases). Germline assignment: CDR1 SGHRS and CDR2 YFSETQ. The CDR3 totals 16 residues. V gave up 4 bases and J gave up 2 bases, with 17 bases separating them.

This chain joins TRBV7-9 and TRBJ1-3; a possible D gene is TRBD1 (5 bases). V lost 5 bases, J lost 0 bases, and 14 bases lay in between. In germline, CDR1 is SEHNR, CDR2 FQNEAQ (reference sequence). This CDR3 contains 16 residues. The chain's CDR3 is CASSPRRGDSGNTIYF. CDR3 DNA sequence: TGTGCCAGCAGCCCCCGAAGGGGCGACTCTGGAAACACCATATATTTT.